What follows describes a single TCR beta chain. MiXCR, run by TCRdb on the 5' RACE reads, gives a single entry per CDR3 protein. The sample consists of approximately 92,000 distinct CDR3 sequences, roughly 12% of them appearing once. The data were taken from a study of spatial heterogeneity in lung cancer. Stated time point: sample taken at primary tumor resection. The study sequenced unsorted whole RNA from tumor, nontumor lung or frozen PBMC. Deletions cut 3 bases from V and 12 bases from J, with 16 bases between. The germline V gene has CDR1 SGHRS and CDR2 YFSETQ. This CDR3 comprises 13 residues. The sample consisted of PBMCs, taken at surgery. The V gene is TRBV5-1, the J gene TRBJ2-1; D ambiguous. The TCR was taken from a male donor with early-stage non-small cell lung cancer. As DNA, the CDR3 is TGCGCCAGCAGCTCAGCGACGGCCCCAGGGCAGTTCTTC. The encoded protein is CASSSATAPGQFF. The whole variable domain, filled in from reference TRBV5-1 and TRBJ2-1, reads KAGVTQTPRYLIKTRGQQVTLSCSPISGHRSVSWYQQTPGQGLQFLFEYFSETQRNKGNFPGRFSGRQFSNSRSEMNVSTLELGDSALYLCASSSATAPGQFFGPGTRLTVL.